This entry describes one T cell receptor (beta chain). This specimen comes from a study of cytomegalovirus exposure and HLA in healthy donors. Primers: 60 Vbeta forward and 13 Jbeta reverse. The data were produced by immunoSEQ multiplex PCR, yet TCRdb's version contains in-frame clones alone and is incomplete. The sample holds over 75,000 clones, approximately 86% seen once. The CDR3 totals 12 residues. V lost 1 base and J 7 bases, leaving 9 bases between the germline ends. Germline V gene sequence: CDR1 SGHRS, CDR2 YFSETQ. V gene TRBV5-1 combines with J gene TRBJ2-7; no clear D. Specimen: PBMCs. The clonotype was recovered from a man younger than 40 in good health and CMV-seropositive. The CDR3 DNA reads as TGCGCCAGCAGCTTGACACACCAAGAGCAGTACTTC. Its protein is CASSLTHQEQYF.